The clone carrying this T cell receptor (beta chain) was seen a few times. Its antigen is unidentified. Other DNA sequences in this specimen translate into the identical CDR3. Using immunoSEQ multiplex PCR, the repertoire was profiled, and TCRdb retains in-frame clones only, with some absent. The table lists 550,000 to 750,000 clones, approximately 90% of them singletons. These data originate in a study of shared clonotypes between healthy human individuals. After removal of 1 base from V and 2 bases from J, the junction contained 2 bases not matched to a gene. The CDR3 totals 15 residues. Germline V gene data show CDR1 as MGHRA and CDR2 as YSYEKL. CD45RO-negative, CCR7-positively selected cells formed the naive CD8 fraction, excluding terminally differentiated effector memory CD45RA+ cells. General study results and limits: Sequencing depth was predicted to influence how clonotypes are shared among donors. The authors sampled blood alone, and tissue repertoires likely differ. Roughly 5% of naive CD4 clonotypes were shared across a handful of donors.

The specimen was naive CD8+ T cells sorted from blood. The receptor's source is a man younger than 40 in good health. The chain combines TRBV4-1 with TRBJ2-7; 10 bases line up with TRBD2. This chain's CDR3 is CASSQALAGPYEQYF. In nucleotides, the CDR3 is TGCGCCAGCAGCCAAGCACTAGCGGGACCCTACGAGCAGTACTTC.